Below, 32 T cell receptor beta chains from the same sample are listed, as sequenced in a study of coeliac disease. Assay: immunoSEQ multiplex PCR; the TCRdb copy retains only in-frame clones and omits some. This table has 3,500 to 5,500 clones, 62% appearing once. Sequencing input: intraepithelial lymphocytes from the gut. These receptors came from a woman aged 18-29 years with active celiac disease.

The gene calls are TRBV28 and TRBJ2-2, with TRBD1 identical over 9 bases. Germline V gives CDR1 MDHEN, CDR2 SYDVKM. The CDR3 is 14 amino acids. The trim removed 5 bases at V and 5 bases at J, leaving 3 bases unmatched. This CDR3 is CASSLTGGTGELFF. In DNA, the CDR3 is TGTGCCAGCAGTCTGACAGGGGGGACCGGGGAGCTGTTTTTT.

By share of the sample, this clone is medium-sized. The rearrangement joins TRBV7-9 to TRBJ2-2; 8 nucleotides align to TRBD2. V was pared by 3 bases and J by 4 bases, with 7 bases of the junction left unmatched. The CDR3 spans 16 residues. Germline V gene lookup returns CDR1 SEHNR and CDR2 FQNEAQ (reference sequence). CDR3 in DNA: TGTGCCAGCAGCTTCGGAGGGCGGGAGGTCACCGGGGAGCTGTTTTTT. It yields the protein CASSFGGREVTGELFF.

Here the CDR3 DNA reads TGTGCCAGCAGCCCCTGGGGGGGCCCCTGGGGTGGCAATCAGCCCCAGCATTTT. Its protein is CASSPWGGPWGGNQPQHF. The chain carries TRBV2 and TRBJ1-5, with D possibly TRBD1 on 6 matching bases. The CDR3 length is 18 residues. Looked up from germline, CDR1 is SNHLY and CDR2 is FYNNEI. The V and J ends lost 6 bases and 2 bases respectively, with 23 bases between them.

This clone was recorded a few times. The J gene is TRBJ2-5, the V gene TRBV19, with 10 bases identical to TRBD1. Germline assignment: CDR1 LNHDA and CDR2 SQIVND (reference sequence). The CDR3 runs to 14 residues. Trimming at V came to 6 bases and at J to 11 bases, leaving 12 bases not matched to a gene. The CDR3, as DNA: TGTGCCAGTAGCCTGACAGGGGGCGTTCTGGCGCAGTACTTC. Translated, it gives CASSLTGGVLAQYF.

This clone is termed medium-sized. The rearrangement uses TRBV28 and TRBJ2-6; no reliable D call. This CDR3 spans 9 amino acids. CDR1 MDHEN and CDR2 SYDVKM come from the germline V gene. V lost 3 bases and J lost 18, with 6 bases in between. The CDR3 DNA reads as TGTGCCAGCAGTTTGAGAGGGACTTTC. Translation: CASSLRGTF.

A single count supports this clone. This sequence joins TRBV7-2 and TRBJ2-7, with D perhaps matching TRBD2 (6 bases). The CDR3 sequence is 12 residues long. V lost 4 bases, J lost 6 bases, and 10 bases lay in between. In germline, CDR1 is SGHTA, CDR2 FQGNSA. CDR3 residues: CASSWGRLEQYF. Here the CDR3 DNA reads TGTGCCAGCAGCTGGGGGAGGCTCGAGCAGTACTTC.

The sample holds a few counts of this clone. The chain uses TRBV27 and TRBJ1-2; 8 bases are shared with TRBD1. This CDR3 is built from 15 residues. J gave up 5 bases and V 5 bases, and 10 bases lay outside the gene matches. The germline V gene encodes CDR1 MNHEY and CDR2 SMNVEV (reference sequence). CDR3 sequence: CASSLRPTGVYGYTF. The CDR3 DNA reads TGTGCCAGCAGTCTAAGACCGACAGGGGTGTATGGCTACACCTTC.

This clone is judged large. V is TRBV4-1 and J is TRBJ1-2, with D possibly matching TRBD1 (6 bases). The germline V gene has CDR1 MGHRA and CDR2 YSYEKL. V shed 3 bases and J shed 3 bases, with 23 bases lying between them. This CDR3 region has 18 residues. The CDR3 protein is CASSQASWGQRTYYGYTF. The CDR3 nucleotides read TGCGCCAGCAGCCAGGCCTCATGGGGGCAGCGGACATACTATGGCTACACCTTC.

Only a few counts were recorded for this clone. This sequence joins TRBV6-6 and TRBJ1-1; TRBD1 agrees at 8 bases. The trim removed 7 bases at V and 3 bases at J, leaving 7 bases unmatched. Germline-derived CDR1 and CDR2 are MNHNY and SVGAGI (reference sequence). CDR3 length: 14 amino acids. The DNA for the CDR3 is TGTGCCAGCATGCAGGGGGCGCGTGACACTGAAGCTTTCTTT. Protein product: CASMQGARDTEAFF.

This clone was seen more than once but under ten times. The chain carries TRBV5-1 and TRBJ2-3; TRBD1 agrees at 10 bases. V was pared by 0 bases and J by 4 bases, with 8 bases of the junction left unmatched. The V gene's germline CDR1 is SGHRS and CDR2 YFSETQ. This CDR3 comprises 17 residues. The CDR3 protein is CASSLVPGQGPPDTQYF. CDR3 in DNA: TGCGCCAGCAGCTTGGTACCGGGACAGGGGCCCCCAGATACGCAGTATTTT.

The rearrangement links TRBV4-2 to TRBJ1-2, with D possibly being TRBD1 (6 bases). Germline CDR1 and CDR2: LGHNA and YNFKEQ. Trimming removed 4 bases from V and 6 bases from J, with 15 bases in between. CDR3 length: 14 amino acids. CDR3 coding DNA: TGTGCCAGCAGCCTCACCAGGGGAGACGATGGCTACACCTTC. This translates into CASSLTRGDDGYTF.

The chain joins TRBV5-4 to TRBJ2-1; no reliable D call. CDR1 and CDR2 from the germline V gene are SGHNT and YYREEE (reference sequence). V was clipped by 3 bases and J by 4 bases, with 8 bases between them. CDR3 size: 13 residues. The DNA for the CDR3 is TGTGCCAGCAGCTCCCACTCGTACAATGAGCAGTTCTTC. Its protein product is CASSSHSYNEQFF.

This clone was observed a single time. The chain uses TRBV9 and TRBJ1-1, with unresolved D. This CDR3 is built from 14 residues. Trimming shortened V by 4 bases and J by 1 base, and 11 bases separated the two germline ends. Per the germline V gene, CDR1 is SGDLS and CDR2 is YYNGEE. The chain's CDR3 is CASSPGRGNTEAFF. In DNA form, the CDR3 reads TGTGCCAGCAGCCCAGGCCGGGGGAACACTGAAGCTTTCTTT.

This clone was picked up one time. The V and J genes are TRBV1 and TRBJ2-2; the table's D call of TRBD2 was not tested on the DNA. TRBV1 is recorded as a pseudogene. The CDR3 length is 15 residues. The CDR3 loop is CTSSQGSGEPGELFF. CDR3 coding DNA: TGCACCAGCAGCCAAGGGTCGGGAGAGCCCGGGGAGCTGTTTTTT.

The genes are TRBV9 and TRBJ1-1; D possibly corresponds to TRBD1 (6 bases). This CDR3 contains 13 residues. Germline-derived CDR1 and CDR2 are SGDLS and YYNGEE. The V gene lost 3 bases and the J gene lost 5 bases, with 11 bases spanning the gap. The DNA of the CDR3 is TGTGCCAGCAGCGCCCAGGGGTGGACTGAAGCTTTCTTT. It is translated as CASSAQGWTEAFF.

The rearrangement links TRBV19 to TRBJ2-1; D perhaps matches TRBD2 (5 bases). V shed 2 bases and J shed 10 bases, with 12 bases lying between them. Germline CDR1 is LNHDA and CDR2 is SQIVND (reference sequence). This CDR3 region has 13 residues. The CDR3 nucleotides read TGTGCCAGTAGTATAATCTACCAGCGGGAGCAGTTCTTC. Translating it yields CASSIIYQREQFF.

This clone was seen just once. The V gene is TRBV19, the J gene TRBJ2-1; 8 bases are a match to TRBD2. Germline V gene sequence: CDR1 LNHDA, CDR2 SQIVND (reference sequence). Trimming removed 3 bases from V and 8 bases from J; junction bases left unmatched: 9. The CDR3 extends over 15 amino acids. The CDR3 is CASSIWLAGLYEQFF. Written as DNA, the CDR3 is TGTGCCAGTAGTATCTGGCTAGCGGGCTTGTATGAGCAGTTCTTC.

The chain combines TRBV4-2 with TRBJ1-2; D might be TRBD1 (5 bases). This CDR3 is 15 amino acids long. Looked up from germline, CDR1 is LGHNA and CDR2 is YNFKEQ. The V and J ends lost 3 bases and 1 base respectively, with 12 bases between them. CDR3 nucleotides: TGTGCCAGCAGCCACCCATCACAGGTTAACTATGGCTACACCTTC. It codes for CASSHPSQVNYGYTF.

The rearrangement links TRBV7-3 to TRBJ1-2, with TRBD1 matching over 7 bases. J gave up 6 bases and V 5 bases, and 6 bases lay outside the gene matches. The germline CDR1 and CDR2 sequences are SGHTA and FQGTGA. This CDR3 region has 13 residues. In DNA form, the CDR3 reads TGTGCCAGCAGCCGACAGGGTAGGGATGGCTACACCTTC. Its translation is CASSRQGRDGYTF.

The J gene is TRBJ2-6, the V gene TRBV7-9, with TRBD2 as a possible D gene (5 bases). The CDR3 sequence is 18 residues long. Germline CDR1 and CDR2: SEHNR and FQNEAQ (reference sequence). V lost 3 bases and J lost 5, with 20 bases in between. The CDR3 region has the DNA TGTGCCAGCAGCTTTAGACTATACCAACAAAGTCGGGCCAACGTCCTGACTTTC. Amino acid sequence: CASSFRLYQQSRANVLTF.

The rearrangement uses TRBV4-1 and TRBJ2-7, with no clear D. Germline V gene data show CDR1 as MGHRA and CDR2 as YSYEKL. Trimming pared 1 base from V and 1 base from J, leaving 8 bases between. CDR3 size: 14 residues. This CDR3 is CASSQASGSYEQYF. The DNA of the CDR3 is TGCGCCAGCAGCCAAGCATCGGGTTCCTACGAGCAGTACTTC.

The CDR3, as DNA: TGCGCCAGCAGCACCGGACTAGCGGGAACTATACATGAGCAGTTCTTC. Its translation: CASSTGLAGTIHEQFF. The rearrangement joins TRBV5-1 to TRBJ2-1, with TRBD2 matching 12 bases. The germline V gene encodes CDR1 SGHRS and CDR2 YFSETQ. This CDR3 spans 16 amino acids. J lost 8 bases, V lost 4 bases, and 10 bases had no gene match.

In its sample, this clone ranks as large. The chain carries TRBV27 and TRBJ2-7, with D unclear. The CDR3 length is 15 residues. The germline V gene has CDR1 MNHEY and CDR2 SMNVEV (reference sequence). The V and J ends lost 2 bases and 3 bases respectively, with 14 bases between them. The CDR3 loop is CASSLIGNMIYEQYF. As DNA, the CDR3 is TGTGCCAGCAGTTTAATTGGTAACATGATCTACGAGCAGTACTTC.

The rearrangement links TRBV5-1 to TRBJ1-2; D is undetermined. V lost 4 bases and J 4 bases, leaving 14 bases between the germline ends. The germline V gene encodes CDR1 SGHRS and CDR2 YFSETQ. The CDR3 consists of 14 residues. In DNA, the CDR3 is TGCGCCAGCAGCGGGCCACAGAACTTCTATGGCTACACCTTC. Amino acids: CASSGPQNFYGYTF.

The genes are TRBV4-1 and TRBJ2-1; 10 bases match TRBD2. This CDR3 has 16 residues. Germline CDR1 is MGHRA and CDR2 is YSYEKL. Trimming removed 3 bases from V and 7 bases from J; junction bases left unmatched: 9. The CDR3: CASSQVGLAFSNEQFF. CDR3 sequence (DNA): TGCGCCAGCAGCCAGGTGGGACTAGCGTTTTCAAATGAGCAGTTCTTC.

This chain uses TRBV2 with TRBJ2-1; 10 nucleotides agree with TRBD2. Losses at the gene ends were 7 bases for V and 3 bases for J; bases not matched to a gene: 12. This CDR3 spans 17 amino acids. Germline-derived CDR1 and CDR2 are SNHLY and FYNNEI. Here the CDR3 DNA reads TGTGCCAGCACCCTAAAGGCTAGCGGGGGTCACTACAATGAGCAGTTCTTC. Translating it yields CASTLKASGGHYNEQFF.

This clone has more than one count but fewer than ten. This rearrangement joins TRBV5-1 to TRBJ2-5, with 12 bases that match TRBD1. Germline lookup yields CDR1 SGHRS and CDR2 YFSETQ. Trimming removed 4 bases from V and 5 bases from J; junction bases left unmatched: 9. This CDR3 spans 16 amino acids. Here the CDR3 DNA reads TGCGCCAGCAGCCCACCCCAAGGGACAGGGGGCGAGACCCAGTACTTC. Residues: CASSPPQGTGGETQYF.

By frequency in the sample, this clone is large (0.1 to 1%). The rearrangement joins TRBV28 to TRBJ2-7; D might be TRBD1 (6 bases). Per the germline V gene, CDR1 is MDHEN and CDR2 is SYDVKM. This CDR3 has 16 amino acids. V was shortened by 6 bases and J by 0 bases, with 18 bases between the two germline ends. As DNA, the CDR3 is TGTGCCAGCAGCCCGATTGCACAGGGCGGCTCCTACGAGCAGTACTTC. Translated: CASSPIAQGGSYEQYF.

The V gene is TRBV10-3, the J gene TRBJ2-3, with 15 bases matching TRBD2. Per the germline V gene, CDR1 is ENHRY and CDR2 is SYGVKD. The CDR3 runs 19 residues. Trimming removed 6 bases from V and 0 bases from J; junction bases left unmatched: 10. CDR3 coding DNA: TGTGCCATCAGAGGGACTAGCGGGGGGTCTTTATCTAGCACAGATACGCAGTATTTT. Translation gives CAIRGTSGGSLSSTDTQYF.

The chain couples TRBV2 to TRBJ2-7; 8 nucleotides align to TRBD2. Germline V gives CDR1 SNHLY, CDR2 FYNNEI. The CDR3 contains 15 residues. V lost 6 bases to trimming and J lost 5 bases; unmatched junction nucleotides: 12. The CDR3 DNA is TGTGCCAGCAGCGGTACTTCCGGGGGGGCCCACGAGCAGTACTTC. Protein sequence: CASSGTSGGAHEQYF.

Only a few counts were recorded for this clone. J is TRBJ2-3 and V is TRBV27; 12 bases align to TRBD2. The ends lost 4 bases at V and 2 bases at J; junction bases unmatched: 7. The CDR3 has 17 residues. Per germline, CDR1 MNHEY and CDR2 SMNVEV (reference sequence). CDR3 sequence (DNA): TGTGCCAGCAGTTCCAAGACTAGCGGGAGAATCACAGATACGCAGTATTTT. This codes for CASSSKTSGRITDTQYF.

The chain has TRBV7-2 and TRBJ2-5, with TRBD2 matching 9 bases. J lost 5 bases, V lost 10 bases, and 11 bases had no gene match. The CDR3 contains 14 residues. Germline V gene data show CDR1 as SGHTA and CDR2 as FQGNSA. CDR3 in DNA: TGTGCCACCCAAGCGGGAGGTGGTGTGGAGACCCAGTACTTC. As protein: CATQAGGGVETQYF.